The rows below give T cell receptor beta chains drawn from one sample of a study of cytomegalovirus exposure and HLA in healthy donors. Produced via immunoSEQ multiplex PCR; TCRdb's table is partial and in-frame only. Here the sample spans about 130,000 clones, 80% being singletons. Sequencing was done on a sample of PBMCs. These TCRs come from a woman in her forties in good health and CMV-seronegative. Each CDR3 is given with its conserved first and last residue. Each record gives: CDR3 protein, D gene, clone size, CDR3 length, V gene, J gene. D genes are given only for firm matches. Only some rows state a clone size, as once, few, many or a class for expanded clones.

CASRAVGGNEKLFF	NA	once	14	TRBV28	TRBJ1-4
CASNGDYEQYF	NA	NA	11	TRBV5-1	TRBJ2-7
CASRDVRDRGFNGYTF	TRBD1	once	16	TRBV27	TRBJ1-2
CASRGGWNTEAFF	NA	medium-sized	13	TRBV6-5	TRBJ1-1
CASSRTKRTQYF	NA	NA	12	TRBV6-6	TRBJ2-3
CASSPKPSTTGTGEKLFF	TRBD1	few	18	TRBV4-2	TRBJ1-4
CASSPWGLAGDNEQFF	TRBD2	NA	16	TRBV7-8	TRBJ2-1
CSVLGTGGARGSQYF	NA	few	15	TRBV29-1	TRBJ2-5
CSVPLSGRGEQYF	TRBD2	NA	13	TRBV29-1	TRBJ2-7
CASSLGGQDLSYEQYF	TRBD1	NA	16	TRBV28	TRBJ2-7
CASTNTDTQYF	NA	few	11	TRBV14	TRBJ2-3
CASSANDRGRTDTQYF	TRBD1	NA	16	TRBV5-6	TRBJ2-3
CASLGAVNTEAFF	NA	NA	13	TRBV7-9	TRBJ1-1
CASSESGRAPGNTIYF	NA	NA	16	TRBV25-1	TRBJ1-3
CASSLTADTEAFF	NA	few	13	TRBV5-1	TRBJ1-1
CASSPTGGTRNYGYTF	NA	NA	16	TRBV7-3	TRBJ1-2
CASSLDSHQPQHF	NA	NA	13	TRBV18	TRBJ1-5